This entry is about one T cell receptor (beta chain). This table comes from immunoSEQ multiplex PCR, and its TCRdb copy is limited to in-frame clones, with some not included. The sample includes about 120,000 clones, approximately 85% of them seen just once. The sample comes from a study of blood T cell repertoires in COVID-19. Overall study: From the United States, Italy and Spain came samples of acute and convalescent COVID-19.

V lost 0 bases, J lost 8 bases, and 8 bases lay in between. Germline-derived CDR1 and CDR2 are MNHEY and SMNVEV (reference sequence). The CDR3 spans 14 residues. The chain combines TRBV27 with TRBJ1-6; unclear D gene. The clonotype comes from a woman in her sixties or seventies with COVID-19, enrolled during active disease. Material: peripheral blood. The CDR3 DNA follows: TGTGCCAGCAGTTTATCGGTTCCGGATTCACCCCTCCACTTT. Residues: CASSLSVPDSPLHF.